Reported below is one TCR beta chain. Both 60 Vbeta primers and 13 Jbeta primers went into the PCR. Sequenced by immunoSEQ multiplex PCR; TCRdb stores in-frame clones only, minus some. This table has about 67,000 clones, 55% to 80% appearing once. The record originates from a study of cytomegalovirus exposure and HLA in healthy donors. This TCR was sampled from a woman between 25 and 40 years old in good health and CMV-seronegative. The sequenced sample was PBMCs.

In DNA form, the CDR3 reads TGTGCCAGTAACGGGATCGGGGACAGGGGGAAGTACGAGCAGTACTTC. Translation: CASNGIGDRGKYEQYF. The V and J genes are TRBV19 and TRBJ2-7, with 11 bases lining up with TRBD1. V gave up 7 bases and J gave up 4 bases; unmatched junction bases: 12. This CDR3 spans 16 amino acids. In germline, CDR1 is LNHDA, CDR2 SQIVND (reference sequence).